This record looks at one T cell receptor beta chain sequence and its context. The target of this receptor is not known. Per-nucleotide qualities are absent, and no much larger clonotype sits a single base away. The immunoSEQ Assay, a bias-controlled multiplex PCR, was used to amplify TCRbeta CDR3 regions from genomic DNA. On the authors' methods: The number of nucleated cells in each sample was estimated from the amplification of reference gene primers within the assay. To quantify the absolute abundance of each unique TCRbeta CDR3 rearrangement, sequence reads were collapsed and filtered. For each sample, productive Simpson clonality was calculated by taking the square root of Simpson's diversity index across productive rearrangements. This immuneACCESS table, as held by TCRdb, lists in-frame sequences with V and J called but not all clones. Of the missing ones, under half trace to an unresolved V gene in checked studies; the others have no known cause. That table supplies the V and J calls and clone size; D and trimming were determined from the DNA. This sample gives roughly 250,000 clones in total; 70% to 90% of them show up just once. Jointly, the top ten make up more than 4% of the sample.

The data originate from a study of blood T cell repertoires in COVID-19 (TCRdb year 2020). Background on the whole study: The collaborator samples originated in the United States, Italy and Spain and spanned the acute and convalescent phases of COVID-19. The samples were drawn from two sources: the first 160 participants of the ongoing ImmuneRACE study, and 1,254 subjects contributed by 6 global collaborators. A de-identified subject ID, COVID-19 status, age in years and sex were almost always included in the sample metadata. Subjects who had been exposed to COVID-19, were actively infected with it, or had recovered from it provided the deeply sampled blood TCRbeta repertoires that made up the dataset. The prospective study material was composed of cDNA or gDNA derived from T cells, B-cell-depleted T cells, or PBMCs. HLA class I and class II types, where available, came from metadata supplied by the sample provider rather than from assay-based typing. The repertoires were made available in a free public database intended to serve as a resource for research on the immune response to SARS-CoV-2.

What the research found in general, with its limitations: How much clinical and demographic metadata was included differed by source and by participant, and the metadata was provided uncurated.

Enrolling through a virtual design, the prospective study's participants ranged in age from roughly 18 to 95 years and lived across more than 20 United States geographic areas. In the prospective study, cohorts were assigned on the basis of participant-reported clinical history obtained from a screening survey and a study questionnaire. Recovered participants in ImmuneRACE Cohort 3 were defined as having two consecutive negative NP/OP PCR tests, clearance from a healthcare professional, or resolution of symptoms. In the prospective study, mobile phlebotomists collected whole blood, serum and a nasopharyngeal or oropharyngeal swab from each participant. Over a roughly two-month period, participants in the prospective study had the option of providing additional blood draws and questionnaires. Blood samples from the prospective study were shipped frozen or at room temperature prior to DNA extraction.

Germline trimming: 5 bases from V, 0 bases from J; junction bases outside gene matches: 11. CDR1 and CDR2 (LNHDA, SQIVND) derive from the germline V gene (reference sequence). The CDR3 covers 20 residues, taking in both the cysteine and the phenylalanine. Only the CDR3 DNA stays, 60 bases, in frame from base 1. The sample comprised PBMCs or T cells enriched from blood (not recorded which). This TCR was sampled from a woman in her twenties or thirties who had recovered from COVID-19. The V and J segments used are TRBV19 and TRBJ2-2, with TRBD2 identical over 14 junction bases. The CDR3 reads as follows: CASSSLTSGRVGTNTGELFF. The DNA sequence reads TGTGCCAGTAGTTCCTTGACTAGCGGGAGGGTGGGTACGAACACCGGGGAGCTGTTTTTT.